The rows below give T cell receptor beta chains drawn from one sample of a study of Ad26.COV2.S vaccination and SARS-CoV-2 variants. The repertoire was sequenced with immunoSEQ multiplex PCR; TCRdb's copy has only in-frame clones and lacks some. Among around 250,000 clones listed, around 87% were seen once. The sample in question was peripheral blood, obtained in a trial of Ad26.COV2.S vaccine versus placebo. All receptors derive from a person aged 18-65 years who received the Ad26.COV2.S COVID-19 vaccine or a placebo. The CDR3 runs from the conserved cysteine through the conserved F or W. Fields, in order: J gene, V gene, CDR3 protein.

J gene: TRBJ1-4
V gene: TRBV6-5
CDR3 protein: CASRRGAFNEKLFF

J gene: TRBJ1-4
V gene: TRBV12-5
CDR3 protein: CASGLRGGLATNEKLFF

J gene: TRBJ1-2
V gene: TRBV6-1
CDR3 protein: CASSEAMAGRYGYTF

J gene: TRBJ1-6
V gene: TRBV9
CDR3 protein: CASRDGTGNNSPLHF

J gene: TRBJ1-3
V gene: TRBV5-1
CDR3 protein: CASSLGSSDQNTIYF

J gene: TRBJ1-6
V gene: TRBV13
CDR3 protein: CASSRGNSPLHF

J gene: TRBJ2-2
V gene: TRBV28
CDR3 protein: CATTRGTGQTGELFF

J gene: TRBJ1-2
V gene: TRBV5-1
CDR3 protein: CASSPLKGGYTF

J gene: TRBJ2-3
V gene: TRBV6-1
CDR3 protein: CASSEGLARTDTQYF

J gene: TRBJ2-1
V gene: TRBV28
CDR3 protein: CASSASGRTDYNEQFF

J gene: TRBJ1-4
V gene: TRBV6-5
CDR3 protein: CASTNRDGTGEKLFF

J gene: TRBJ2-5
V gene: TRBV30
CDR3 protein: CAWSFNSGGGETQYF

J gene: TRBJ1-4
V gene: TRBV25-1
CDR3 protein: CASEAGNNEKLFF

J gene: TRBJ1-1
V gene: TRBV19
CDR3 protein: CASFRETNTEAFF

J gene: TRBJ1-2
V gene: TRBV7-9
CDR3 protein: CASSIRIDGYTF

J gene: TRBJ2-7
V gene: TRBV7-8
CDR3 protein: CASSTGMGLYEQYF

J gene: TRBJ1-3
V gene: TRBV5-1
CDR3 protein: CASSLGGNSGNTIYF

J gene: TRBJ1-5
V gene: TRBV28
CDR3 protein: CASSGGGLGQPQHF

J gene: TRBJ2-1
V gene: TRBV12-3/TRBV12-4
CDR3 protein: CASMRGWGNEQFF

J gene: TRBJ2-1
V gene: TRBV30
CDR3 protein: CAWSQPVVGVQFF

J gene: TRBJ1-1
V gene: TRBV7-2
CDR3 protein: CASSAGDMTEAFF

J gene: TRBJ1-4
V gene: TRBV10-3
CDR3 protein: CAIRAGGADEKLFF

J gene: TRBJ2-4
V gene: TRBV4-3
CDR3 protein: CASSQTMTGGELGVAKNIQYF

J gene: TRBJ2-7
V gene: TRBV21-1
CDR3 protein: CASSKFASGFSYEQYF

J gene: TRBJ2-4
V gene: TRBV7-2
CDR3 protein: CASSPPAGGPNIQYF

J gene: TRBJ1-5
V gene: TRBV27
CDR3 protein: CASSGTGGQPQHF

J gene: TRBJ1-1
V gene: TRBV7-9
CDR3 protein: CASSPGQKNTEAFF

J gene: TRBJ2-7
V gene: TRBV7-9
CDR3 protein: CASSFWNGEQYF

J gene: TRBJ2-5
V gene: TRBV5-1
CDR3 protein: CASSFQASQETQYF

J gene: TRBJ2-7
V gene: TRBV6-1
CDR3 protein: CASSEAWATYEQYF

J gene: TRBJ1-2
V gene: TRBV18
CDR3 protein: CASSPMGQGDYGYTF

J gene: TRBJ2-3
V gene: TRBV5-1
CDR3 protein: CASSLSDPSTDTQYF

J gene: TRBJ1-1
V gene: TRBV7-6
CDR3 protein: CASSLTYWGDTEAFF

J gene: TRBJ1-1
V gene: TRBV6-2/TRBV6-3
CDR3 protein: CASSYSMVVWTGLGGSTEAFF

J gene: TRBJ1-2
V gene: TRBV10-3
CDR3 protein: CAISSPGTNGYTF

J gene: TRBJ2-1
V gene: TRBV7-9
CDR3 protein: CASSLNSGSRGEQFF

J gene: TRBJ2-5
V gene: TRBV6-5
CDR3 protein: CASSPRTGGETQYF

J gene: TRBJ2-1
V gene: TRBV7-2
CDR3 protein: CASRTPGLRTSEQFF

J gene: TRBJ1-2
V gene: TRBV6-5
CDR3 protein: CASSPRQGIYGYTF

J gene: TRBJ1-3
V gene: TRBV4-3
CDR3 protein: CASSQDRSPIGNTIYF

J gene: TRBJ2-3
V gene: TRBV9
CDR3 protein: CASSVASRGTDTQYF

J gene: TRBJ2-2
V gene: TRBV19
CDR3 protein: CASGTSGGTGELFF

J gene: TRBJ1-1
V gene: TRBV3-1/TRBV3-2
CDR3 protein: CASSQHTGTGNTEAFF

J gene: TRBJ2-3
V gene: TRBV24-1
CDR3 protein: CATSDGTRSGPDTQYF

J gene: TRBJ2-7
V gene: TRBV2
CDR3 protein: CATGTGYYEQYF

J gene: TRBJ1-2
V gene: TRBV29-1
CDR3 protein: CSVETQQGIANGYTF

J gene: TRBJ2-3
V gene: TRBV5-4
CDR3 protein: CASSFDPTRGGTDTQYF